This entry concerns a single TCR beta chain. Its antigen is as yet unknown. This sample is drawn from a study of regulatory T cells in long-lasting Graves disease. Whole-study results and caveats: TCR diversity was lower in persistent Graves' patients (versus newly diagnosed ones).

V dropped 3 bases and J dropped 4 bases, with 15 bases sitting between them. CDR3 length equals 16 residues. Described time point: newly diagnosed GD, antithyroid drugs for less than 3 months. Extracted PBMC RNA gave rise to the TCR library. Building the TCR beta libraries relied on iRepertoire HTBI primers, and CDR3 regions underwent Arm-PCR. TCRdb passed the multiplex PCR reads through MiXCR, listing each CDR3 protein once. The sample shows over 500,000 distinct CDR3 sequences, more than 15% of them seen only once. The same sample was also used in a study of T cells in Graves' hyperthyroidism and ophthalmopathy.

The source of this sequence is a man aged 18 to 30 with Graves disease. The source was peripheral blood mononuclear cells (PBMCs), collected at new diagnosis, from a patient treated with antithyroid drugs. This chain connects TRBV12-3 or TRBV12-4 to TRBJ2-2; D might be TRBD1 or TRBD2, each matching 5 bases. DNA of the CDR3: TGTGCCAGCAGTTTGTTACCATCTGGGGGCACCGGGGAGCTGTTTTTT. It encodes CASSLLPSGGTGELFF.